These 23 T cell receptor beta chains were all obtained from the same sample, sequenced in a study of blood T cell repertoires in COVID-19. Assay: immunoSEQ multiplex PCR; the TCRdb copy retains only in-frame clones and omits some. Altogether over 40,000 clones are present, approximately 86% being singletons, with the ten largest covering about 4%. The sequenced sample was peripheral blood. The source of these receptors is a man at least 80 years old with active COVID-19.

J is TRBJ1-1 and V is TRBV30; D unresolved. From germline, CDR1 is GTSNPN and CDR2 SVGIG (reference sequence). Trimming took 0 bases from V and 1 from J, leaving 6 bases between them. The CDR3 length is 13 residues. CDR3: CAWSVTQNTEAFF. The CDR3 DNA reads as TGTGCCTGGAGTGTAACTCAGAACACTGAAGCTTTCTTT.

The rearrangement uses TRBV19 and TRBJ1-2; TRBD1 agrees at 8 bases. Germline V gene data show CDR1 as LNHDA and CDR2 as SQIVND (reference sequence). The CDR3 has 15 amino acids. The J segment lost 3 bases and the V segment lost 0 bases, leaving 3 bases of the junction unmatched. In DNA form, the CDR3 reads TGTGCCAGTAGTATAGACAGGGGGCTCGACTATGGCTACACCTTC. Protein product: CASSIDRGLDYGYTF.

The chain carries TRBV10-3 and TRBJ2-5; TRBD1 might be the D (5 bases). The germline V and J ends were trimmed by 2 bases and 2 bases, with 6 bases remaining between them. Looked up from germline, CDR1 is ENHRY and CDR2 is SYGVKD. This CDR3 spans 13 amino acids. The chain's CDR3 is CAISERGQETQYF. CDR3 DNA sequence: TGTGCCATCAGTGAGAGGGGTCAAGAGACCCAGTACTTC.

J is TRBJ2-1 and V is TRBV2, with D possibly matching TRBD2 (6 bases). CDR1 is SNHLY, CDR2 FYNNEI, per germline. V was pared by 5 bases and J by 5 bases, with 22 bases between. This CDR3 contains 17 residues. The CDR3 DNA reads TGTGCCAGCAGTCCCCAACGCGGTAGCGGACCAAACAATGAGCAGTTCTTC. Encoded protein: CASSPQRGSGPNNEQFF.

The chain recombines TRBV7-9 with TRBJ1-5; unclear D gene. This CDR3 contains 14 residues. V lost 5 bases and J 6 bases, leaving 14 bases between the germline ends. CDR1 and CDR2 (germline): SEHNR, FQNEAQ (reference sequence). For the CDR3, the DNA is TGTGCCAGCAGCCCAAGCTCGAGTCCTCAGCCCCAGCATTTT. Protein product: CASSPSSSPQPQHF.

This chain links TRBV28 with TRBJ2-5; 7 nucleotides align to TRBD2. CDR1 is MDHEN, CDR2 SYDVKM, per germline. V was clipped by 6 bases and J by 5 bases; unmatched bases: 12. This CDR3 is 15 amino acids long. The DNA for the CDR3 is TGTGCCAGCAGCCGTTCGGGCGGGAGCGGGGAGACCCAGTACTTC. It codes for CASSRSGGSGETQYF.

The sample holds a few counts of this clone. The chain links TRBV5-1 to TRBJ1-1; 11 bases line up with TRBD1. This CDR3 has 15 residues. V lost 5 bases and J lost 3; bases outside the gene matches: 6. Germline loops: CDR1 SGHRS, CDR2 YFSETQ. CDR3: CASRRDRGEYTEAFF. The CDR3 bases are TGCGCCAGCAGAAGGGACAGGGGGGAGTACACTGAAGCTTTCTTT.

The chain combines TRBV5-4 with TRBJ2-3, with a possible D match to TRBD2 (6 bases). From germline, CDR1 is SGHNT and CDR2 YYREEE (reference sequence). The CDR3 consists of 16 residues. Trimming removed 4 bases at V and 1 base at J, with 16 bases between. The CDR3 loop reads CASSATSRRGTDTQYF. CDR3 coding DNA: TGTGCCAGCAGCGCCACTAGCCGTCGGGGCACAGATACGCAGTATTTT.

This sequence joins TRBV5-1 and TRBJ2-2; 9 bases match TRBD1. The J segment lost 3 bases and the V segment lost 4 bases, leaving 4 bases of the junction unmatched. Germline lookup yields CDR1 SGHRS and CDR2 YFSETQ. The CDR3 extends over 15 amino acids. CDR3: CASSPRDRDTGELFF. CDR3 bases: TGCGCCAGCAGCCCTCGGGACAGGGACACCGGGGAGCTGTTTTTT.

The V gene is TRBV28, the J gene TRBJ1-4, with 10 bases matching TRBD1. Trimming took 6 bases from V and 0 from J; bases not matched to a gene: 16. There are 20 residues in the CDR3. The germline gives CDR1 MDHEN, CDR2 SYDVKM. The DNA for the CDR3 is TGTGCCAGCAGAGCCCGGGACAGGGGCTTCTTTGGCTCAACTAATGAAAAACTGTTTTTT. Translated: CASRARDRGFFGSTNEKLFF.

This rearrangement joins TRBV6-5 to TRBJ2-7; 10 bases match TRBD1. In germline, CDR1 is MNHEY, CDR2 SVGAGI. V was pared by 5 bases and J by 1 base, with 2 bases of the junction left unmatched. The CDR3 spans 14 residues. The CDR3 bases are TGTGCCAGCAGTCAGGACAGGGGGTCCTACGAGCAGTACTTC. Its translation: CASSQDRGSYEQYF.

This clone was picked up a small number of times. The gene calls are TRBV19 and TRBJ2-7; 11 bases are a match to TRBD1. The V and J ends lost 5 bases and 4 bases, in that order; junction bases with no gene match: 1. Germline CDR1 LNHDA, CDR2 SQIVND (reference sequence). The CDR3 length is 13 residues. CDR3 nucleotide sequence: TGTGCCAGTAGTGGGGACAGGGGGTACGAGCAGTACTTC. Translating it yields CASSGDRGYEQYF.

In DNA form, the CDR3 reads TGTGCCAGCCGACTAGCGGGAGCTAATGAGCAGTTCTTC. It encodes CASRLAGANEQFF. The V gene is TRBV7-3, the J gene TRBJ2-1, with 12 bases fitting TRBD2. Germline values: CDR1 SGHTA, CDR2 FQGTGA. The CDR3 totals 13 residues. After removal of 8 bases from V and 7 bases from J, the junction contained 3 bases not matched to a gene.

This sequence joins TRBV10-2 and TRBJ2-7; D is undetermined. The germline V gene encodes CDR1 WSHSY and CDR2 SAAADI. The CDR3 runs to 13 residues. The V end was cut by 8 bases, the J end by 4 bases, with 15 bases between. The CDR3 DNA reads TGCGCCAGCGTAGCCCCATTGGGTTACGAGCAGTACTTC. Protein sequence: CASVAPLGYEQYF.

The chain recombines TRBV19 with TRBJ2-4; 7 bases align to TRBD1. The CDR3 runs to 19 residues. Looked up from germline, CDR1 is LNHDA and CDR2 is SQIVND (reference sequence). V trimming: 5 bases; J trimming: 3 bases; junction bases outside the gene matches: 19. The CDR3 here is CASSSPGMGDRIDKNIQYF. In DNA form, the CDR3 reads TGTGCCAGTAGTTCTCCAGGGATGGGGGACAGAATAGACAAAAACATTCAGTACTTC.

This sequence joins TRBV18 and TRBJ1-1; D is uncertain. Between the trimmed V and J ends, which lost 0 bases and 0 bases, there was a span of 5 bases. The CDR3 covers 14 residues. Germline V lookup: CDR1 KGHSH, CDR2 LQKENI. The CDR3: CASSPPELNTEAFF. Written as DNA, the CDR3 is TGTGCCAGCTCACCACCGGAGCTGAACACTGAAGCTTTCTTT. The entire variable domain, with the rest obtained from reference TRBV18 and TRBJ1-1, is as follows: NAGVMQNPRHLVRRRGQEARLRCSPMKGHSHVYWYRQLPEEGLKFMVYLQKENIIDESGMPKERFSAEFPKEGPSILRIQQVVRGDSAAYFCASSPPELNTEAFFGQGTRLTVV.

The chain has TRBV4-1 and TRBJ2-7, with D possibly matching TRBD2 (6 bases). Trimming shortened V by 4 bases and J by 3 bases, and 10 bases separated the two germline ends. There are 13 residues in the CDR3. The germline V gene has CDR1 MGHRA and CDR2 YSYEKL. CDR3 DNA sequence: TGCGCCAGCAGCCGATCCGGGGGCTACGAGCAGTACTTC. Its protein is CASSRSGGYEQYF.

The gene calls are TRBV20-1 and TRBJ2-3; 14 bases are a match to TRBD2. CDR3 length: 19 residues. The germline gives CDR1 DFQATT, CDR2 SNEGSKA (reference sequence). Unmatched junction bases numbered 16, after V lost 3 bases and J lost 5 bases. This chain's CDR3 is CSASLSGLAGVRSGDTQYF. In DNA form, the CDR3 reads TGCAGTGCTAGTTTATCGGGACTAGCGGGAGTACGTTCTGGAGATACGCAGTATTTT.

The chain is built from TRBV9 and TRBJ2-1; 9 nucleotides align to TRBD2. Germline V gene sequence: CDR1 SGDLS, CDR2 YYNGEE. This CDR3 region has 15 residues. Germline trimming cut 4 bases from V and 3 bases from J; bases unmatched to any gene: 5. The CDR3 coding sequence is TGTGCCAGCAGCTCGGGACTAGCAGACTACAATGAGCAGTTCTTC. Translating it yields CASSSGLADYNEQFF. The full variable domain, its missing parts supplied by reference TRBV9 and TRBJ2-1, is DSGVTQTPKHLITATGQRVTLRCSPRSGDLSVYWYQQSLDQGLQFLIQYYNGEERAKGNILERFSAQQFPDLHSELNLSSLELGDSALYFCASSSGLADYNEQFFGPGTRLTVL.

This sequence joins TRBV6-2 or TRBV6-3 and TRBJ2-1, with TRBD1 identical over 7 bases. The V segment lost 6 bases and the J segment 5 bases; nucleotides outside the gene matches: 13. CDR1 is MNHEY and CDR2 is SVGEGT in the germline V gene. The CDR3 has 16 amino acids. Written as DNA, the CDR3 is TGTGCCAGCAGCCTAAGGGGGCAGACGTTCCACAATGAGCAGTTCTTC. Its protein product is CASSLRGQTFHNEQFF.

This clone was seen only a few times. CDR3 loop: CASSPPTSPYEQYF. CDR3 in DNA: TGTGCCAGCTCACCACCGACTAGCCCCTACGAGCAGTACTTC. This sequence joins TRBV18 and TRBJ2-7; 7 nucleotides match TRBD2. The junction had 1 base not matched to a gene; V was cut back by 0 bases and J by 2 bases. Per germline, CDR1 KGHSH and CDR2 LQKENI. The CDR3 contains 14 residues.

The chain recombines TRBV5-5 with TRBJ1-1; possibly TRBD1 for D (6 bases). CDR3 size: 14 residues. Germline-derived CDR1 and CDR2 are SGHKS and YYEKEE (reference sequence). V lost 0 bases, J lost 1 base, and 7 bases lay in between. DNA for the CDR3: TGTGCCAGCAGCTTGGCGGGACAGAACACTGAAGCTTTCTTT. It is translated as CASSLAGQNTEAFF.

The chain joins TRBV28 to TRBJ1-2, with D perhaps matching TRBD1 (5 bases). Germline lookup yields CDR1 MDHEN and CDR2 SYDVKM. This CDR3 contains 15 residues. The V end was cut by 8 bases, the J end by 8 bases, with 24 bases between. The CDR3 sequence: CASESKGAGLGGYTF. In nucleotides, the CDR3 is TGTGCCAGCGAAAGTAAAGGGGCAGGGCTGGGCGGCTACACCTTC.